One and the same sample provided the 4 T cell receptor beta chains below, sequenced in a study of blood T cells in healthy people across ages. A sample-barcoded 5' primer and a J-beta primer mix were used in a second PCR of roughly 6 to 11 cycles. TCRdb processed the 5' RACE reads anew with MiXCR; each CDR3 protein has one entry. This sample has roughly 560,000 distinct CDR3 sequences, with 24% found just once. These data were likewise used in another study, on T cells of mothers and their children.

Input material: blood. All receptors come from a boy younger than 18 in good health.

The table lists this clonotype with a few counts. The chain links TRBV28 to TRBJ1-4; D possibly corresponds to TRBD1 (6 bases). Trimming removed 7 bases at V and 3 bases at J, with 15 bases between. CDR3 length equals 15 residues. The V gene's germline CDR1 is MDHEN and CDR2 SYDVKM. CDR3 sequence (DNA): TGTGCCAGCACAAGGGGGGGGGGATCTAATGAAAAACTGTTTTTT. Protein product: CASTRGGGSNEKLFF.

This chain joins TRBV4-3 and TRBJ2-7; D could derive from TRBD1 or TRBD2 (7 bases each). Per the germline V gene, CDR1 is LGHNA and CDR2 is YSLEER. This CDR3 region has 16 residues. V lost 0 bases to trimming and J lost 4 bases, with 16 bases between them. The CDR3 coding sequence is TGCGCCAGCAGCCAAGATTTGGGGCAGGGGGGGTACGAGCAGTACTTC. Protein product: CASSQDLGQGGYEQYF.

The rearrangement uses TRBV4-3 and TRBJ1-4; no reliable D call. In germline, CDR1 is LGHNA, CDR2 YSLEER. The CDR3 runs to 13 residues. V lost 0 bases, J lost 5 bases, and 4 bases lay in between. As DNA, the CDR3 is TGCGCCAGCAGCCAAGATCTGAATGAAAAACTGTTTTTT. This sequence encodes CASSQDLNEKLFF.

This clonotype was seen more than once but under ten times. V and J are TRBV24-1 and TRBJ2-3; 7 nucleotides line up with TRBD2. CDR3 length: 16 amino acids. Germline V gene sequence: CDR1 KGHDR, CDR2 SFDVKD. Trimming cost V 2 bases and J 2 bases; bases outside gene matches: 6. The CDR3, as DNA: TGTGCCACCAGTGATTCCAACGGGAGGCTCACAGATACGCAGTATTTT. Residues: CATSDSNGRLTDTQYF.